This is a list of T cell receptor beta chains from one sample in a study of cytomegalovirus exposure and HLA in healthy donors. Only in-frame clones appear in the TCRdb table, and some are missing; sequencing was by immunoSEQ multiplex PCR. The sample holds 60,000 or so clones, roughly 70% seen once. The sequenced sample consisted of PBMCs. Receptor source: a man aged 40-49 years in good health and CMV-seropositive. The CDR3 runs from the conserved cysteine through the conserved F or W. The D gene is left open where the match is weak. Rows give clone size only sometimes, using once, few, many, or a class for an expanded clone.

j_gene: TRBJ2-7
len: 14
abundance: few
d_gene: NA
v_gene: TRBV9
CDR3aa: CASSAQVNSYEQYF
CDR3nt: TGTGCCAGCAGCGCCCAGGTTAACTCCTACGAGCAGTACTTC

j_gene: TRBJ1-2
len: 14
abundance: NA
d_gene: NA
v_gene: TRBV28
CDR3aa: CASSPPDGGYGYTF
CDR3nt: TGTGCCAGCAGCCCCCCGGACGGAGGCTATGGCTACACCTTC

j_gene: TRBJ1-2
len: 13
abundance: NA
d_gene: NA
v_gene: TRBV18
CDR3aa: CASSPPGGYGYTF
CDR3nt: TGTGCCAGCTCACCACCGGGGGGGTATGGCTACACCTTC

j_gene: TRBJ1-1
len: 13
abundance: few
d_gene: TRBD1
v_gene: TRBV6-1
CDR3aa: CASRSTGGGEAFF
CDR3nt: TGTGCCAGCAGATCCACAGGGGGCGGTGAAGCTTTCTTT

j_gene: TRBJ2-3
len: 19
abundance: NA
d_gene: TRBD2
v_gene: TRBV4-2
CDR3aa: CASSYLTGTTEITTDTQYF
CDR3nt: TGTGCCAGCAGCTACTTGACCGGGACTACCGAAATTACCACAGATACGCAGTATTTT

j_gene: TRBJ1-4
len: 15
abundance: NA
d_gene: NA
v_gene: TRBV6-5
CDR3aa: CASSSSGATNEKLFF
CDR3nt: TGTGCCAGCAGTTCTTCCGGGGCAACTAATGAAAAACTGTTTTTT

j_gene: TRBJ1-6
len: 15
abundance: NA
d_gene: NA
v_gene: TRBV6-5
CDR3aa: CASSYSTFGNSPLHF
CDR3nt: TGTGCCAGCAGTTACTCGACATTTGGGAATTCACCCCTCCACTTT

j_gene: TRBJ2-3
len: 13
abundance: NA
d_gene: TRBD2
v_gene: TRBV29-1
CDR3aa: CSALAGLTDTQYF
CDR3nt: TGCAGCGCTTTAGCGGGGCTCACAGATACGCAGTATTTT

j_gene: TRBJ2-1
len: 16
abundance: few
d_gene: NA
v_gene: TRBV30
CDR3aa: CAWSANSNRWNNEQFF
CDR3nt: TGTGCCTGGAGCGCAAACAGTAACCGATGGAACAATGAGCAGTTCTTC

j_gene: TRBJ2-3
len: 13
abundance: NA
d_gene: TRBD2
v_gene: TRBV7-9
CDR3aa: CATLAGGSDTQYF
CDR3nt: TGTGCCACTTTAGCGGGGGGGTCAGATACGCAGTATTTT

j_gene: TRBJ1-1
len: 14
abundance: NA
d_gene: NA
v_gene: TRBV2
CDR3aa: CASSEFARNTEAFF
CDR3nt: TGTGCCAGCAGTGAATTCGCGCGGAACACTGAAGCTTTCTTT

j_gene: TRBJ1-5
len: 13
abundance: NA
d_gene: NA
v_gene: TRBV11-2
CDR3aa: CASSLDSRQPQHF
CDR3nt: TGTGCCAGCAGCTTAGATAGCCGGCAGCCCCAGCATTTT

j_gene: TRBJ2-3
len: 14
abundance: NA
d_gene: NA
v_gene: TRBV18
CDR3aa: CASSLSSFTDTQYF
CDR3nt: TGTGCCAGCTCGCTTTCTAGCTTCACAGATACGCAGTATTTT

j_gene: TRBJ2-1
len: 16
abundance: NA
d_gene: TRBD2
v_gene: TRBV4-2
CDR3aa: CASSLRLAGEYNEQFF
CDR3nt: TGTGCCAGCAGCCTCCGACTAGCGGGGGAATACAATGAGCAGTTCTTC

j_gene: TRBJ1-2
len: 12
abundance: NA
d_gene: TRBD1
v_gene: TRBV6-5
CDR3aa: CASSRQGGGYTF
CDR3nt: TGTGCCAGCAGTAGACAGGGCGGAGGCTACACCTTC

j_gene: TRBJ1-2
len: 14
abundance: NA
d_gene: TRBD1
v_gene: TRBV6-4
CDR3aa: CASRPGQGYYGYTF
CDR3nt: TGTGCCAGCAGACCCGGACAGGGCTACTATGGCTACACCTTC

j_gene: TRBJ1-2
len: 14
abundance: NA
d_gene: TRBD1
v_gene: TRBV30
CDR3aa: CAWSRQGTEYGYTF
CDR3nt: TGTGCCTGGTCCCGTCAGGGGACAGAGTATGGCTACACCTTC

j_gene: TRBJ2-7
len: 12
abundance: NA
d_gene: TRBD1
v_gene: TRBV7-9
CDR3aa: CASGTGDFEQYF
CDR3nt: TGTGCCAGCGGGACAGGGGACTTCGAGCAGTACTTC

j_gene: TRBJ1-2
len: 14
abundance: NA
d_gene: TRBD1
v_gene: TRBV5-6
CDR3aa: CASSFRDRNYGYTF
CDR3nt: TGTGCCAGCAGCTTCCGGGACAGGAACTATGGCTACACCTTC

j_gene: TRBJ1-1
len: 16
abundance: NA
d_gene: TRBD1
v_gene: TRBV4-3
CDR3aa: CASSRGPGQGNTEAFF
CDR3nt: TGCGCCAGCAGCCGCGGACCGGGACAGGGTAACACTGAAGCTTTCTTT

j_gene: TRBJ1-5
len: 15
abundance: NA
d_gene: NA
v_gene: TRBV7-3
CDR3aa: CASSSQPQLNQPQHF
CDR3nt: TGTGCCAGCAGTTCCCAGCCACAGCTGAATCAGCCCCAGCATTTT

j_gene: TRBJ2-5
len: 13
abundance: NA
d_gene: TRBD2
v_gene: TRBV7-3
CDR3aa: CASSLREGETQYF
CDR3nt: TGTGCCAGCAGCTTAAGGGAGGGGGAGACCCAGTACTTC

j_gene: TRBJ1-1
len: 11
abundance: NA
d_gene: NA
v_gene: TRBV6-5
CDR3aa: CASSYFEEAFF
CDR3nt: TGTGCCAGCAGTTACTTCGAAGAGGCTTTCTTT

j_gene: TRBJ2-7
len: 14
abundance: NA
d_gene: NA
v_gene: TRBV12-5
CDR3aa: CASGLYGAAYEQYF
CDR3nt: TGTGCTAGTGGTTTGTATGGGGCCGCCTACGAGCAGTACTTC

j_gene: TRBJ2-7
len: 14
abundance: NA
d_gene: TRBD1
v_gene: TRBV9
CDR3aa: CASSKHRGLDEQYF
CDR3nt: TGTGCCAGCAGCAAACACAGGGGGCTCGACGAGCAGTACTTC

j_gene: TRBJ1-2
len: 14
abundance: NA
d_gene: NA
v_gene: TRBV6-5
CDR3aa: CASSYESGARGYTF
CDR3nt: TGTGCCAGCAGTTATGAATCAGGGGCCCGCGGCTACACCTTC

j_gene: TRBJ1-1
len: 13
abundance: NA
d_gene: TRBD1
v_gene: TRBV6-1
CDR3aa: CASRPSGQGVSFF
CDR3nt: TGTGCCAGCAGACCCTCGGGACAGGGGGTTTCTTTCTTT

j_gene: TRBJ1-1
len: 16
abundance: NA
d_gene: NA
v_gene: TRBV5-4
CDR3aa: CASSGYKQELNTEAFF
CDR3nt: TGTGCCAGCAGCGGGTATAAACAGGAGCTGAACACTGAAGCTTTCTTT

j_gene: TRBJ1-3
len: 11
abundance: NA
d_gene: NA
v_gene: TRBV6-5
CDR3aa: CASKSGNTIYF
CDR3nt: TGTGCCAGCAAATCGGGAAACACCATATATTTT

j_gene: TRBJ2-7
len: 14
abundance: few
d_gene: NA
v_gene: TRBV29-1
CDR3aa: CSVGDSTEPYEQYF
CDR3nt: TGCAGCGTTGGGGACTCGACGGAGCCCTACGAGCAGTACTTC

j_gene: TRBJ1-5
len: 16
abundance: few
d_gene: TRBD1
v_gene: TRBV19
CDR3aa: CAIIPGTDDGNQPQHF
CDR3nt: TGTGCCATTATACCGGGGACAGATGATGGCAATCAGCCCCAGCATTTT

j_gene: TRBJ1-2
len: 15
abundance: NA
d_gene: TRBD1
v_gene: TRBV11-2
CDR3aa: CASSSGTGTNYGYTF
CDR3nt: TGTGCCAGCAGCTCCGGGACAGGGACAAACTATGGCTACACCTTC